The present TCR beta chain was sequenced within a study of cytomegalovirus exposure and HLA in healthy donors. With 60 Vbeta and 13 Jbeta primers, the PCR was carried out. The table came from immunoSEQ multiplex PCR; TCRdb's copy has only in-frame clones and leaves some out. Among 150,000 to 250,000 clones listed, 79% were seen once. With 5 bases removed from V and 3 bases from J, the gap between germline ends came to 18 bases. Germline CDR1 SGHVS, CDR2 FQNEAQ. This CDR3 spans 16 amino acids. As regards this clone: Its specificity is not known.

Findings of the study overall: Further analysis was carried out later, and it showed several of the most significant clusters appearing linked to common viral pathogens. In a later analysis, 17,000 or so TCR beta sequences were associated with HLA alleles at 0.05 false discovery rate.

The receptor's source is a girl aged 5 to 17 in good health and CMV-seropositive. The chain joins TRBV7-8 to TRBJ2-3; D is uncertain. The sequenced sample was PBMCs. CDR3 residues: CASSPSSPARTDTQYF. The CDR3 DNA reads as TGTGCCAGCAGCCCCTCCTCACCGGCGCGGACAGATACGCAGTATTTT.